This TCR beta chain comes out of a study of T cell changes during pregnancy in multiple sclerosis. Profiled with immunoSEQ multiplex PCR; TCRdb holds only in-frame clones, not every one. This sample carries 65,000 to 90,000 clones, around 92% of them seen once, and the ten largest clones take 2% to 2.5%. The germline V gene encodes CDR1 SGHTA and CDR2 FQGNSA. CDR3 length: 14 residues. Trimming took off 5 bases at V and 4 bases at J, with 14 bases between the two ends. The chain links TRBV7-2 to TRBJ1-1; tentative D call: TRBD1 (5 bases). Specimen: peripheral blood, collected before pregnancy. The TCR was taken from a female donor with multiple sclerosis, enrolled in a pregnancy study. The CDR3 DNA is TGTGCCAGCAGCCCCCAAGGAAGGGGCACTGAAGCTTTCTTT. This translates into CASSPQGRGTEAFF.